Listed here are 30 T cell receptor beta chains from one sample, sequenced in a study of T cell repertoires in cytomegalovirus infection. Their specific antigens are unknown. Each CDR3 protein is one row after TCRdb ran MiXCR on the reads. The table records tens of thousands of distinct CDR3 sequences, about 26% of them present only once. This specimen was CD8+ T cells from cultured PBMCs, taken from culture after CMV antigen stimulation. All receptors derive from a human donor in good health (CMV status not recorded). Some clones in this sample may be carry-over from other donors' samples.

This clonotype has just a few counts. The gene calls are TRBV12-5 and TRBJ1-5; D uncertain. The CDR3 covers 13 residues. Trimming left V 2 bases short and J 3 bases short, with 5 bases between. Germline V gene lookup returns CDR1 LGHNT and CDR2 FRNRAP. CDR3 bases: TGTGCTAGTGGTTTGAACCACAATCAGCCCCAGCATTTT. Protein sequence: CASGLNHNQPQHF. Variable domain in full (rest from reference TRBV12-5 and TRBJ1-5): DARVTQTPRHKVTEMGQEVTMRCQPILGHNTVFWYRQTMMQGLELLAYFRNRAPLDDSGMPKDRFSAEMPDATLATLKIQPSEPRDSAVYFCASGLNHNQPQHFGDGTRLSIL.

The chain has TRBV24-1 and TRBJ2-7; D may correspond to TRBD1 or TRBD2 (6 bases each). The CDR3 loop spans 16 amino acids. CDR1 is KGHDR and CDR2 is SFDVKD in the germline V gene. V lost 2 bases to trimming and J lost 2 bases, with 15 bases between them. CDR3 protein: CATSDSRGDNPYEQYF. The CDR3 DNA reads TGTGCCACCAGTGATTCGAGGGGGGACAACCCCTACGAGCAGTACTTC.

This clonotype appeared a few times. This chain uses TRBV30 with TRBJ1-2; 8 nucleotides line up with TRBD1. This CDR3 region has 15 residues. V lost 0 bases, J lost 2 bases, and 5 bases stayed unmatched. Germline assignment: CDR1 GTSNPN and CDR2 SVGIG (reference sequence). The CDR3 region is CAWSVPPGGNYGYTF. The CDR3, as DNA: TGTGCCTGGAGTGTCCCCCCAGGGGGCAACTATGGCTACACCTTC.

This clonotype was detected a few times. The chain uses TRBV7-6 and TRBJ1-1, with 10 bases fitting TRBD1. This CDR3 contains 16 residues. Per germline, CDR1 SGHVS and CDR2 FNYEAQ. V shed 4 bases, J shed 5 bases, and the junction held 10 bases outside the gene matches. DNA for the CDR3: TGTGCCAGCAGCTCTAGACAGGGGGCGTCTGGAACTGAAGCTTTCTTT. Translating it yields CASSSRQGASGTEAFF.

On this clonotype itself: A much larger clone lies one base from this, so it may be a read error. This sequence joins TRBV29-1 and TRBJ2-5; 8 positions match TRBD1. CDR1 is SQVTM, CDR2 ANQGSEA, per germline. This CDR3 is 13 amino acids long. The CDR3 DNA reads as TGCAGCGTGGCCCACAGGGGGTTGGAGACCAAGTACTTC. This sequence encodes CSVAHRGLETKYF. Full variable domain (outside the CDR3, taken from reference TRBV29-1 and TRBJ2-5): SAVISQKPSRDICQRGTSLTIQCQVDSQVTMMFWYRQQPGQSLTLIATANQGSEATYESGFVIDKFPISRPNLTFSTLTVSNMSPEDSSIYLCSVAHRGLETKYFGPGTRLLVL.

In its sample, this clonotype was seen a few times. The rearrangement uses TRBV20-1 and TRBJ2-5; 10 bases align to TRBD2. Germline V gives CDR1 DFQATT, CDR2 SNEGSKA (reference sequence). The length of the CDR3 is 16 residues. V shed 0 bases and J 3 bases; nucleotides not matched to a gene: 7. The CDR3 reads CSARDRLAGVEETQYF. As DNA, the CDR3 is TGCAGTGCTAGAGATCGGCTAGCGGGAGTGGAAGAGACCCAGTACTTC.

This chain links TRBV12-3 or TRBV12-4 with TRBJ2-5; D is perhaps TRBD1 (5 bases). The germline V and J ends were trimmed by 8 bases and 3 bases, with 16 bases remaining between them. CDR3 size: 14 residues. The CDR3 protein is CASPDTSLEETQYF. The CDR3 coding sequence is TGTGCCAGCCCGGACACCTCGTTAGAAGAGACCCAGTACTTC.

At least ten counts were recorded for this clonotype. The chain uses TRBV5-4 and TRBJ1-2; 12 bases map to TRBD1. The V gene end was trimmed by 5 bases and the J gene end by 4 bases; junction bases not matched to a gene: 6. Germline-derived CDR1 and CDR2 are SGHNT and YYREEE (reference sequence). The length of the CDR3 is 15 residues. The CDR3: CASRGGQGATYGYTF. The CDR3 bases are TGTGCCAGCAGGGGGGGACAGGGGGCCACCTATGGCTACACCTTC.

This clonotype occurred a few times. J is TRBJ1-1 and V is TRBV11-2, with D possibly TRBD1 on 5 matching bases. Germline V gene data show CDR1 as SGHAT and CDR2 as FQNNGV. V lost 4 bases and J lost 6, with 15 bases in between. The CDR3 length is 14 residues. CDR3 loop: CASSSRDRRPEAFF. The CDR3 region has the DNA TGTGCCAGCAGCTCCAGGGATAGGAGACCTGAAGCTTTCTTT. Supplemented by reference TRBV11-2 and TRBJ1-1, the full variable domain reads EAGVAQSPRYKIIEKRQSVAFWCNPISGHATLYWYQQILGQGPKLLIQFQNNGVVDDSQLPKDRFSAERLKGVDSTLKIQPAKLEDSAVYLCASSSRDRRPEAFFGQGTRLTVV.

This clonotype showed up many times. This chain joins TRBV7-6 and TRBJ1-4; D uncertain. Looked up from germline, CDR1 is SGHVS and CDR2 is FNYEAQ. This CDR3 has 18 residues. The germline V and J ends were trimmed by 1 base and 0 bases, with 15 bases remaining between them. The CDR3 protein is CASSLVGHGGATNEKLFF. The CDR3 nucleotides are TGTGCCAGCAGCTTAGTTGGGCACGGCGGGGCAACTAATGAAAAACTGTTTTTT.

V and J are TRBV5-6 and TRBJ2-5, with D possibly TRBD2 on 5 matching bases. V gave up 3 bases and J gave up 5 bases, with 14 bases separating them. CDR1 is SGHDT and CDR2 is YYEEEE in the germline V gene. The CDR3 loop spans 14 amino acids. The CDR3 sequence is CASSSRTLLETQYF. The CDR3 bases are TGTGCCAGCAGCTCCCGGACTTTACTGGAGACCCAGTACTTC.

The chain links TRBV28 to TRBJ1-1; D is undetermined. Trimming cost V 2 bases and J 4 bases, with 8 bases left between them. This CDR3 spans 13 amino acids. Per germline, CDR1 MDHEN and CDR2 SYDVKM. As DNA, the CDR3 is TGTGCCAGCAGTTTACTGGGGATCACTGAAGCTTTCTTT. Residues: CASSLLGITEAFF.

This clonotype has at least ten counts. The chain combines TRBV5-6 with TRBJ1-6; D possibly corresponds to TRBD1 (5 bases). Looked up from germline, CDR1 is SGHDT and CDR2 is YYEEEE. V shed 7 bases and J shed 6 bases, with 14 bases lying between them. The CDR3 is 14 amino acids. The CDR3 sequence is CASGDDSPNSPLHF. For the CDR3, the DNA is TGTGCCAGCGGCGATGACAGTCCTAATTCACCCCTCCACTTT.

V and J are TRBV9 and TRBJ1-2; perhaps TRBD1 as D (6 bases). The V and J ends lost 1 base and 8 bases respectively, with 21 bases between them. This CDR3 has 16 residues. Germline V gene sequence: CDR1 SGDLS, CDR2 YYNGEE. Here the CDR3 DNA reads TGTGCCAGCAGCGTAAGGAGAGGAACAGGGATGGGAGGCTACACCTTC. Translating it yields CASSVRRGTGMGGYTF.

This chain links TRBV27 with TRBJ2-1; 16 bases are a match to TRBD2. This CDR3 is 14 amino acids long. Trimming at V came to 5 bases and at J to 10 bases, leaving 2 bases not matched to a gene. Germline V gene sequence: CDR1 MNHEY, CDR2 SMNVEV (reference sequence). The CDR3 reads CASSAGLAGGEQFF. The CDR3 nucleotides read TGTGCCAGCAGTGCGGGACTAGCGGGGGGGGAGCAGTTCTTC.

This chain connects TRBV4-3 to TRBJ2-2, with 9 positions matching TRBD2. The CDR3 sequence is 19 residues long. V gave up 2 bases and J gave up 1 base; unmatched junction bases: 11. Germline loops: CDR1 LGHNA, CDR2 YSLEER. CDR3 in amino acids: CASSQFGPSGTQNTGELFF. CDR3 DNA sequence: TGCGCCAGCAGCCAATTTGGGCCTAGCGGGACTCAGAACACCGGGGAGCTGTTTTTT.

This clonotype was found a few times. The chain links TRBV11-2 to TRBJ1-4, with D possibly matching TRBD1 (6 bases). This CDR3 spans 13 amino acids. Per germline, CDR1 SGHAT and CDR2 FQNNGV. V was trimmed by 7 bases and J by 8 bases, leaving 14 bases between them. In DNA, the CDR3 is TGTGCCAGCAAACAGGGCATAGAGGAAAAACTGTTTTTT. Its translation is CASKQGIEEKLFF.

The rearrangement joins TRBV2 to TRBJ2-7, with 7 nucleotides matching TRBD1. This CDR3 region has 13 residues. From germline, CDR1 is SNHLY and CDR2 FYNNEI. V shed 6 bases and J 2 bases; nucleotides not matched to a gene: 4. In nucleotides, the CDR3 is TGTGCCAGCAGGGGGACAGTCGCCTACGAGCAGTACTTC. This gives the protein CASRGTVAYEQYF.

At least ten counts were recorded for this clonotype. This rearrangement joins TRBV4-3 to TRBJ2-7; 7 positions agree with TRBD1. The junction had 8 bases not matched to a gene; V was cut back by 2 bases and J by 1 base. The germline CDR1 and CDR2 sequences are LGHNA and YSLEER. CDR3 length: 16 amino acids. The CDR3 coding sequence is TGCGCCAGCAGCCAAAACACAGGGGCGACATCCTACGAGCAGTACTTC. Translating it yields CASSQNTGATSYEQYF.

This clonotype has at least ten counts. This chain connects TRBV19 to TRBJ1-2; 8 nucleotides line up with TRBD1. V shed 4 bases and J 0 bases; nucleotides not matched to a gene: 4. Looked up from germline, CDR1 is LNHDA and CDR2 is SQIVND (reference sequence). The CDR3 is 15 amino acids. Here the CDR3 DNA reads TGTGCCAGTAGTACGAGACAGGGGACTAACTATGGCTACACCTTC. Protein sequence: CASSTRQGTNYGYTF. Full variable domain (remainder filled in from reference TRBV19 and TRBJ1-2): DGGITQSPKYLFRKEGQNVTLSCEQNLNHDAMYWYRQDPGQGLRLIYYSQIVNDFQKGDIAEGYSVSREKKESFPLTVTSAQKNPTAFYLCASSTRQGTNYGYTFGSGTRLTVV.

On this clonotype itself: At one end, the junction sequence differs from germline, possibly due to a read error. CDR3 coding DNA: TGTGCCAGCACCTTACTAGCGGGAGATTACAATGAGCAGTTCTTC. Translation gives CASTLLAGDYNEQFF. The genes are TRBV11-2 and TRBJ2-1; 11 bases fit TRBD2. Germline V gene data show CDR1 as SGHAT and CDR2 as FQNNGV. This CDR3 is 15 amino acids long.

In this sample, this clonotype turned up a few times. The chain couples TRBV6-2 or TRBV6-3 to TRBJ2-7; 7 bases are a match to TRBD1. Germline CDR1 MNHEY, CDR2 SVGEGT. The V gene end was trimmed by 6 bases and the J gene end by 5 bases; junction bases not matched to a gene: 7. The CDR3 sequence is 13 residues long. The CDR3 nucleotides are TGTGCCAGCAGCCTTTACAGGGGAAACGAGCAGTACTTC. It yields the protein CASSLYRGNEQYF.

The sample holds a few counts of this clonotype. The CDR3 sequence: CASSPHKGLGTDTQYF. CDR3 bases: TGTGCCAGCAGCCCCCACAAGGGGCTCGGAACAGATACGCAGTATTTT. The V and J genes are TRBV9 and TRBJ2-3; weak D call: TRBD1 (5 bases). Germline V CDR1 and CDR2: SGDLS, YYNGEE. The CDR3 loop spans 16 amino acids. V lost 4 bases and J 3 bases, leaving 18 bases between the germline ends.

In this sample, this clonotype turned up many times. V and J are TRBV7-8 and TRBJ2-5; tentatively, D is TRBD1 or TRBD2 (5 bases each). The CDR3 extends over 15 amino acids. The V end was cut by 5 bases, the J end by 5 bases, with 18 bases between. Germline CDR1 SGHVS, CDR2 FQNEAQ. Here the CDR3 reads CASSPSAGPGETQYF. DNA of the CDR3: TGTGCCAGCAGCCCCAGCGCAGGGCCGGGGGAGACCCAGTACTTC. Drawing the rest from reference TRBV7-8 and TRBJ2-5, the complete variable domain is GAGVSQSPRYKVAKRGQDVALRCDPISGHVSLFWYQQALGQGPEFLTYFQNEAQLDKSGLPSDRFFAERPEGSVSTLKIQRTQQEDSAVYLCASSPSAGPGETQYFGPGTRLLVL.

The chain recombines TRBV5-1 with TRBJ1-1; 11 bases align to TRBD1. V lost 7 bases and J lost 5; bases outside the gene matches: 7. This CDR3 contains 14 residues. Per germline, CDR1 SGHRS and CDR2 YFSETQ. The chain's CDR3 is CASGQGAERTEAFF. CDR3 DNA sequence: TGCGCCAGCGGACAGGGGGCGGAAAGGACTGAAGCTTTCTTT.

This clonotype showed up just a few times. The rearrangement joins TRBV12-5 to TRBJ1-1, with TRBD1 as a possible D gene (6 bases). The V gene lost 6 bases and the J gene lost 3 bases, with 17 bases spanning the gap. Germline-derived CDR1 and CDR2 are LGHNT and FRNRAP. The CDR3 runs to 15 residues. Here the CDR3 reads CASGPAFRGDTEAFF. CDR3 bases: TGTGCTAGTGGCCCGGCATTCAGGGGCGACACTGAAGCTTTCTTT.

CDR3 coding DNA: TGTGCCAGCAGCCCCCAGGGAGGCAATGAGCAGTTCTTC. It translates to CASSPQGGNEQFF. The chain couples TRBV2 to TRBJ2-1, with D maybe TRBD2 (6 bases). Between the trimmed V and J ends, which lost 6 bases and 6 bases, there was a span of 12 bases. The V gene's germline CDR1 is SNHLY and CDR2 FYNNEI. The CDR3 is made up of 13 amino acids.

The table lists this clonotype with many counts. CDR3 loop: CASSPGTGFTSPLHF. Here the CDR3 DNA reads TGTGCCAGCAGTCCGGGGACAGGGTTTACTTCACCCCTCCACTTT. The chain joins TRBV12-3 or TRBV12-4 to TRBJ1-6, with 9 bases that match TRBD1. Trimming removed 5 bases from V and 9 bases from J; junction bases left unmatched: 8. CDR3 length: 15 amino acids.

This clonotype was detected ten times or more. The chain couples TRBV12-3 or TRBV12-4 to TRBJ2-5, with D uncertain. Trimming stripped 3 bases from V and 2 bases from J, with 10 bases between. This CDR3 comprises 14 residues. Here the CDR3 reads CASSFKPGQETQYF. The CDR3 coding sequence is TGTGCCAGCAGTTTTAAGCCTGGGCAAGAGACCCAGTACTTC.

This chain joins TRBV6-2 or TRBV6-3 and TRBJ1-1; D possibly corresponds to TRBD1 (5 bases). The ends were cut back, 5 bases at V and 1 base at J, with 14 bases in the middle. Germline CDR1 is MNHEY and CDR2 is SVGEGT. The CDR3 has 15 amino acids. The CDR3 DNA follows: TGTGCCAGCAGTACCCTGGTCAGGGCGAACACTGAAGCTTTCTTT. Its translation is CASSTLVRANTEAFF.